This T cell receptor (beta chain) originates from a study of cytomegalovirus exposure and HLA in healthy donors. The J segment lost 8 bases and the V segment lost 5 bases, leaving 11 bases of the junction unmatched. Germline V CDR1 and CDR2: SGHDN, FVKESK. This CDR3 has 15 amino acids. A multiplex PCR was run with 60 Vbeta primers and 13 Jbeta primers. How the authors handled the data: Later work found 80 million to 85 million unique TCR beta chains, with 9.5 million to 14 million shared. The data were produced by immunoSEQ multiplex PCR, yet TCRdb's version contains in-frame clones alone and is incomplete. From that table come the V and J calls and clone size; the DNA was used to work out D and trimming. Of 150,000 to 250,000 clones detected, 82% appear once; the ten largest clones hold roughly 0.098%.

The specimen sequenced was PBMCs. This clonotype originated in a boy aged 2 to 10 in good health and CMV-seronegative. The rearrangement links TRBV14 to TRBJ1-4; the match to TRBD1 covers 7 bases. The CDR3 DNA is TGTGCCAGCAGCGCCTACAGGGGCAGAGGAGAAAAACTGTTTTTT. This gives the protein CASSAYRGRGEKLFF.